This TCR beta chain was recorded in a study of T cell repertoires in cytomegalovirus infection. Study-level information: Public signatures in TCR beta pointed to CMV infection and matching HLA type.

Germline CDR1 SGHTA, CDR2 FQGNSA. Trimming removed 3 bases at V and 5 bases at J, with 11 bases between. This CDR3 is 13 amino acids long. Notes on the study in general: Frequencies of public TCR beta families were cumulated, and this identified carriers of CMV plus the relevant HLA. CMV-specific TCR beta clonotypes restricted by HLA-C dominated the ex vivo response.

This clonotype was recorded at least ten times. Antigen specificity is unknown. TCRdb re-called the reads with MiXCR, one entry per CDR3 protein. The repertoire includes just under 550,000 distinct CDR3 sequences, more than 25% of them detected once, and about 13% sits in the top ten. The gene calls are TRBV7-2 and TRBJ2-7; D gene unclear. This sequence was found in a human donor in good health (CMV status not recorded). Some clones in this sample may be carry-over from other donors' samples. Sequencing used PBMCs. CDR3 sequence (DNA): TGTGCCAGCAGCTTTGTGAGGACCGACGAGCAGTACTTC. It codes for CASSFVRTDEQYF.